The clone carrying this TCR beta chain was recorded once. As yet, its antigen is unknown. Trimming at V came to 4 bases and at J to 0 bases, leaving 11 bases not matched to a gene. The CDR3 covers 18 residues. Germline CDR1 is SGHDT and CDR2 is YYEEEE. Surgery cases with the highest brain T cell transcript signatures were chosen for sequencing. This record belongs to a study of brain T cells in children with intractable seizures. Study-level results: Absence of clones before surgery may stem from lower sequencing depth. Only CDR3 sequence similarity suggested viral specificity, without known HCMV serostatus.

Using immunoSEQ multiplex PCR, the repertoire was profiled, and TCRdb retains in-frame clones only, with some absent. The repertoire has fewer than 80,000 clones, 90% to 97% of them found once; the top ten carry roughly 0.38%. Sequencing used peripheral blood, obtained at surgery. The rearrangement joins TRBV5-6 to TRBJ2-7; 12 bases agree with TRBD1. The clonotype originates from a boy under three years old with focal cortical dysplasia and intractable seizures. In DNA, the CDR3 is TGTGCCAGCAGCCGGGACAGGGGGCGACTAGCGGGCTCCTACGAGCAGTACTTC. Translating it yields CASSRDRGRLAGSYEQYF.